This TCR beta chain was documented in a study of CD8 T cells in ankylosing spondylitis. A word on this clonotype: The antigen is not known.

Using quantitative 5'-RACE with molecular barcodes, the authors made TCR beta libraries. TCRdb called the 5' RACE reads again in MiXCR, with one record for every CDR3 protein. The sample contains approximately 340,000 distinct CDR3 sequences, about 15% of which appear only once. This CDR3 is 17 amino acids long. Germline lookup yields CDR1 SGHTA and CDR2 FQGNSA. Trimming left V 4 bases short and J 0 bases short, with 15 bases between. Study-wide findings and caveats: Seemingly distinctive of ankylosing spondylitis blood was a TCR beta motif formed by eight highly homologous variants. According to the report, clones linked to the disease were significantly enriched in matched synovial fluid samples taken from ankylosing spondylitis patients.

This receptor was identified in a male donor with ankylosing spondylitis or in good health (not recorded which). The rearrangement joins TRBV7-2 to TRBJ2-2; D is ambiguous. The sample consisted of blood, either unsorted or a sorted T cell fraction (not recorded which). CDR3 DNA: TGTGCCAGCAGCTCATCGTCCTCCGAGGCGAACACCGGGGAGCTGTTTTTT. Translated: CASSSSSSEANTGELFF.